The 10 T cell receptor beta chains reported below all come from one sample, sequenced in a study of PD-L1 blockade in urothelial cancer. Assay: immunoSEQ multiplex PCR; the TCRdb copy retains only in-frame clones and omits some. Among approximately 1,800 clones listed, 30% to 35% were seen once. The sequences come from tumor tissue, collected before atezolizumab (anti-PD-L1) treatment. The receptors shown here come from a man in his 60s with urothelial cancer.

This chain uses TRBV28 with TRBJ1-3, with 7 bases identical to TRBD1. The CDR3 has 14 residues. Germline V gene sequence: CDR1 MDHEN, CDR2 SYDVKM. V lost 7 bases and J lost 3; bases outside the gene matches: 6. Written as DNA, the CDR3 is TGTGCCAGCACCAGGACAGGTTTTGGAAACACCATATATTTT. Translating it yields CASTRTGFGNTIYF. Filled out from reference TRBV28 and TRBJ1-3, the complete variable domain reads DVKVTQSSRYLVKRTGEKVFLECVQDMDHENMFWYRQDPGLGLRLIYFSYDVKMKEKGDIPEGYSVSREKKERFSLILESASTNQTSMYLCASTRTGFGNTIYFGEGSWLTVV.

This clone was seen a few times. The CDR3 DNA reads TGTGCCAGCAGTCCGGGACCCTGGGGCGCTGAAGCTTTCTTT. Its protein product is CASSPGPWGAEAFF. The chain has TRBV11-3 and TRBJ1-1, with D maybe TRBD1 (5 bases). Germline V gives CDR1 SGHNT, CDR2 YENEEA. Trimming removed 6 bases at V and 6 bases at J, with 17 bases between. CDR3 length: 14 amino acids.

In this sample, this clone turned up a few times. The chain uses TRBV25-1 and TRBJ2-3, with TRBD2 identical over 8 bases. The CDR3 has 15 amino acids. Germline CDR1 and CDR2: MGHDK and SYGVNS. Losses at the gene ends were 4 bases for V and 2 bases for J; bases not matched to a gene: 5. CDR3 sequence: CASSGWRGDTDTQYF. Here the CDR3 DNA reads TGTGCCAGCAGTGGGTGGCGGGGGGACACAGATACGCAGTATTTT.

Here the CDR3 reads CASGFEAGTNTGELFF. The CDR3 nucleotides read TGTGCTAGTGGTTTTGAAGCGGGGACGAACACCGGGGAGCTGTTTTTT. The chain links TRBV12-5 to TRBJ2-2; the match to TRBD2 covers 7 bases. Looked up from germline, CDR1 is LGHNT and CDR2 is FRNRAP. This CDR3 comprises 16 residues. Losses at the gene ends were 3 bases for V and 0 bases for J; bases not matched to a gene: 4.

The chain links TRBV11-3 to TRBJ1-1; the D is unclear. The CDR3 length is 15 residues. From germline, CDR1 is SGHNT and CDR2 YENEEA. Trimming removed 0 bases at V and 0 bases at J, with 8 bases between. This CDR3 reads CASSLDSGLNTEAFF. DNA for the CDR3: TGTGCCAGCAGCTTAGATTCCGGCTTGAACACTGAAGCTTTCTTT.

This clone showed up just a few times. The chain uses TRBV19 and TRBJ1-5; D remains ambiguous. CDR1 is LNHDA and CDR2 is SQIVND in the germline V gene (reference sequence). This CDR3 has 13 residues. Trimming shortened V by 7 bases and J by 4 bases, and 11 bases separated the two germline ends. The CDR3 sequence: CASNVRGNQPQHF. The CDR3 DNA sequence: TGTGCCAGTAATGTGCGGGGAAATCAGCCCCAGCATTTT. The variable domain in full, with the rest retrieved from reference TRBV19 and TRBJ1-5, is DGGITQSPKYLFRKEGQNVTLSCEQNLNHDAMYWYRQDPGQGLRLIYYSQIVNDFQKGDIAEGYSVSREKKESFPLTVTSAQKNPTAFYLCASNVRGNQPQHFGDGTRLSIL.

V and J are TRBV10-2 and TRBJ1-1; possibly TRBD1 for D (6 bases). CDR3 length equals 12 residues. Germline V gene data show CDR1 as WSHSY and CDR2 as SAAADI. The germline V and J ends were trimmed by 4 bases and 11 bases, with 14 bases remaining between them. Written as DNA, the CDR3 is TGCGCCAGCAGTGGGGATTTAACAGGGGCTTTCTTT. This translates into CASSGDLTGAFF.

This clone was detected a few times. J is TRBJ2-5 and V is TRBV7-7; 10 positions match TRBD1. The end of the DNA is better explained by TRBJ2-7, so the J call may be wrong. The CDR3 has 15 residues. Germline CDR1 and CDR2: SSHAT and FNYEAQ (reference sequence). The CDR3 DNA is TGTGCCAGCAGCGCGGGACAGGGGAACCTATACGAGCAGTACTTC. Translated, it gives CASSAGQGNLYEQYF.

This clone was seen a few times. This chain uses TRBV11-3 with TRBJ2-2, with a possible D match to TRBD1 (5 bases). V lost 2 bases, J lost 0 bases, and 10 bases lay in between. The CDR3 covers 16 residues. CDR1 is SGHNT, CDR2 YENEEA, per germline. DNA for the CDR3: TGTGCCAGCAGCTTATTAACAGGATCGAACACCGGGGAGCTGTTTTTT. Residues: CASSLLTGSNTGELFF. The whole variable domain, filled in from reference TRBV11-3 and TRBJ2-2, reads EAGVVQSPRYKIIEKKQPVAFWCNPISGHNTLYWYLQNLGQGPELLIRYENEEAVDDSQLPKDRFSAERLKGVDSTLKIQPAELGDSAVYLCASSLLTGSNTGELFFGEGSRLTVL.

This clone came up a few times. The CDR3 DNA reads as TGTGCAAGTCGCTTGCCACACCCCAGAGAAGATACGCAGTATTTT. It is translated as CASRLPHPREDTQYF. V gene TRBV12-2 combines with J gene TRBJ2-3. TRBV12-2 is a pseudogene locus. The CDR3 sequence is 15 residues long.